A single sample gave rise to the 10 T cell receptor beta chains below, sequenced in a study of identical twins. TCRdb fed the 5' RACE reads into MiXCR, producing one record per CDR3 protein. The sample shows 1.5 million to 2 million distinct CDR3 sequences, 25% to 35% of them seen only once. The specimen was cord blood. The receptors stem from a newborn girl in good health.

The chain employs TRBV7-2 and TRBJ1-5, with D hard to call. The V end was cut by 5 bases, the J end by 6 bases, with 14 bases between. Germline V gene data show CDR1 as SGHTA and CDR2 as FQGNSA. The CDR3 has 14 residues. As DNA, the CDR3 is TGTGCCAGCAGCCTTGAGTCGGGAATTCAGCCCCAGCATTTT. Residues: CASSLESGIQPQHF.

Ten or more counts support this clonotype. The chain is built from TRBV12-3 or TRBV12-4 and TRBJ1-2; 7 nucleotides agree with TRBD1. The CDR3 has 14 amino acids. The V segment lost 3 bases and the J segment 4 bases; nucleotides outside the gene matches: 5. The CDR3 DNA reads TGTGCCAGCAGTTTCTACAGGGGATTCTATGGCTACACCTTC. This gives the protein CASSFYRGFYGYTF.

This clonotype was counted only a few times. The genes are TRBV3-1 and TRBJ1-4; D might be TRBD1 (6 bases). The CDR3 is 17 residues long. Trimming cost V 3 bases and J 0 bases, with 14 bases left between them. Germline assignment: CDR1 LGHDT and CDR2 YNNKEL (reference sequence). CDR3 amino acids: CASSQTGGTATNEKLFF. CDR3 nucleotide sequence: TGTGCCAGCAGCCAGACAGGAGGAACCGCAACTAATGAAAAACTGTTTTTT. Full variable domain (remainder filled in from reference TRBV3-1 and TRBJ1-4): DTAVSQTPKYLVTQMGNDKSIKCEQNLGHDTMYWYKQDSKKFLKIMFSYNNKELIINETVPNRFSPKSPDKAHLNLHINSLELGDSAVYFCASSQTGGTATNEKLFFGSGTQLSVL.

To note about this clonotype: Possible read error: a much larger clone is one base away. The J gene is TRBJ2-1, the V gene TRBV29-1, with D possibly matching TRBD2 (6 bases). The length of the CDR3 is 14 residues. Looked up from germline, CDR1 is SQVTM and CDR2 is ANQGSEA. CDR3 nucleotide sequence: TGCGGCGTTTCCAGGGACTGGGCCTACAATGAGCAGTTCTTC. This encodes CGVSRDWAYNEQFF.

This clonotype was counted a few times. This chain links TRBV2 with TRBJ2-4; TRBD2 aligns across 12 bases. The CDR3 covers 20 residues. Germline CDR1 and CDR2: SNHLY and FYNNEI. J lost 1 base, V lost 4 bases, and 14 bases had no gene match. The chain's CDR3 is CASSGVGLAGGVGAKNIQYF. CDR3 coding DNA: TGTGCCAGCAGTGGGGTCGGTCTAGCGGGAGGGGTAGGTGCCAAAAACATTCAGTACTTC.

This sequence joins TRBV6-1 and TRBJ2-4; 8 bases map to TRBD2. In germline, CDR1 is MNHNS, CDR2 SASEGT. The CDR3 runs to 17 residues. The trim removed 6 bases at V and 2 bases at J, leaving 12 bases unmatched. CDR3 bases: TGTGCCAGCAGCAGACGGGGGGGGTCCCCACCCAAAAACATTCAGTACTTC. Amino acid sequence: CASSRRGGSPPKNIQYF.

This chain joins TRBV7-2 and TRBJ2-1; D is uncertain. The ends were cut back, 1 base at V and 6 bases at J, with 16 bases in the middle. CDR3 length: 16 residues. Germline CDR1 reads SGHTA; CDR2 reads FQGNSA. The DNA of the CDR3 is TGTGCCAGCAGCTTAGGAGAGCACTGGTGGACCAATGAGCAGTTCTTC. This codes for CASSLGEHWWTNEQFF. Drawing the rest from reference TRBV7-2 and TRBJ2-1, the complete variable domain is GAGVSQSPSNKVTEKGKDVELRCDPISGHTALYWYRQSLGQGLEFLIYFQGNSAPDKSGLPSDRFSAERTGGSVSTLTIQRTQQEDSAVYLCASSLGEHWWTNEQFFGPGTRLTVL.

There are a few counts of this clonotype. CDR3 amino acids: CASSPLAGGRSYNEQFF. CDR3 sequence (DNA): TGTGCCAGCAGTCCCCTAGCGGGGGGGCGCTCCTACAATGAGCAGTTCTTC. J is TRBJ2-1 and V is TRBV6-2 or TRBV6-3; TRBD2 matches 12 bases. V gave up 5 bases and J gave up 0 bases; unmatched junction bases: 5. Germline CDR1 and CDR2: MNHEY and SVGEGT. The CDR3 extends over 17 amino acids.

The rearrangement links TRBV5-5 to TRBJ1-6; TRBD1 agrees at 10 bases. Trimming cost V 1 base and J 10 bases; bases outside gene matches: 5. Germline lookup yields CDR1 SGHKS and CDR2 YYEKEE (reference sequence). This CDR3 has 15 residues. The CDR3 reads CASSLRQGARSPLHF. The CDR3 DNA reads TGTGCCAGCAGCTTGCGACAGGGGGCTCGGTCACCCCTCCACTTT.

This clonotype occurred many times. The rearrangement joins TRBV12-3 or TRBV12-4 to TRBJ2-7; D gene ambiguous. V was cut by 3 bases and J by 2 bases, with 5 bases left in between. CDR3 size: 12 residues. Written as DNA, the CDR3 is TGTGCCAGCAGTTTTCACCCCTACGAGCAGTACTTC. It specifies CASSFHPYEQYF.